This TCR beta chain was sequenced during a study of CD8 T cells in Susac syndrome. Study summary: Treatment status at blood draw for the Susac syndrome patients was therapy-naive, corticosteroids, or intravenous immunoglobulin alone.

The CDR3 length is 11 residues. The germline CDR1 and CDR2 sequences are SNHLY and FYNNEI. The ends were cut back, 2 bases at V and 4 bases at J, with 3 bases in the middle. When the RNA was reverse transcribed, random hexamers were used with an input of about 0.5 to 1 ug. The immunoSEQ assay covered 54 Vbeta and 13 Jbeta segments for CDR3. TCRdb re-analysed the immunoSEQ multiplex PCR reads in MiXCR, keeping a single row per CDR3 protein. The sample consists of 71,000 or so distinct CDR3 sequences, 90% to 95% of them appearing once. Sequencing of TCR beta was performed on blood CD8+ and CD4+ T cells. FACS enriched CD8+ TEMRA cells, while bulk CD8+ and CD4+ were negatively isolated.

Input material: CD4+ T cells from PBMCs. This sequence originates from a human donor with Susac syndrome. V gene TRBV2 combines with J gene TRBJ2-7; D ambiguous. Here the CDR3 DNA reads TGTGCCAGCAGTGAAAAATACGAGCAGTACTTC. This gives the protein CASSEKYEQYF.